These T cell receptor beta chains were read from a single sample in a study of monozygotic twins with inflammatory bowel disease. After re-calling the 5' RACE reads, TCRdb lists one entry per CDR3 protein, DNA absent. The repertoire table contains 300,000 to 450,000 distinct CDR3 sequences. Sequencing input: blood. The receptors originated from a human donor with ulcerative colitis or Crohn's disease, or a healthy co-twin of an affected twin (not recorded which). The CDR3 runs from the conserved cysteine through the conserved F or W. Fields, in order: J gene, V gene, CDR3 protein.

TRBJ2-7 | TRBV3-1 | CASSQEDRGREQYF
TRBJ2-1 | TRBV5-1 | CASSSWETGDNEQFF
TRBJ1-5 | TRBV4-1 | CASSQPRGLRNQPQHF
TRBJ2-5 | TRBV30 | CAWSVGYVRETQYF
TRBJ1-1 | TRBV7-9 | CASSHKPTGDGTEAFF
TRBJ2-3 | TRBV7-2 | CASSLGFVGDTQYF
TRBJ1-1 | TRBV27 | CASSLTRGLPTEAFF
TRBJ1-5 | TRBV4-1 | CASSPGDRVDQPQHF
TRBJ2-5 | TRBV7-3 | CASSSTGGGGPQYF
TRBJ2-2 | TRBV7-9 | CASSPRTGTGGELFF
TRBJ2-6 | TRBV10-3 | CAIRADSSGANVLTF
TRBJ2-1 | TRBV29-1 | CSAERDRGNYNEQFF
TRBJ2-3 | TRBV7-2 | CASSLTRGRTDTQYF
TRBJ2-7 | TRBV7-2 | CASSKTYQYEQYF
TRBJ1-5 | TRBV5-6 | CASSFFGGLGDQPQHF
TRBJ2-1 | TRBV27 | CASSPGWGNEQFF
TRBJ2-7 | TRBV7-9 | CASSLMAYEQYF
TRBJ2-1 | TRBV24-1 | CATSDPTGGFYNEQFF
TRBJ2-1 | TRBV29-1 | CSGRTSGGAGNEQFF
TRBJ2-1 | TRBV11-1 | CASSSVVAGGWISYNEQFF
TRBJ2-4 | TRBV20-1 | CSARPTGRKNIQYF
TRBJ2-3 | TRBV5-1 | CASSSRYTNTQYF
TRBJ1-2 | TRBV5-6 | CASSSHRDYGYTF
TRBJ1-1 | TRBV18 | CASSPRGQVRGTDTEAFF
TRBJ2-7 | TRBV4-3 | CASSATWDRVSYEQYF
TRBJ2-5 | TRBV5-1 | CASSWTPGRGQETQYF
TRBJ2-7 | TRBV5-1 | CASSLLQGPHEQYF
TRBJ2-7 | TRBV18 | CASSPSQDRSSYEQYF
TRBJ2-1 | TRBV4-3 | CASRGNGGGSYNEQFF
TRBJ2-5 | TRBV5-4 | CASSKLAGGWETQYF
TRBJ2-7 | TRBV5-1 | CASRGGAYEQYF
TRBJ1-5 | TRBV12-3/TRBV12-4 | CASSLGRQGLGNQPQHF
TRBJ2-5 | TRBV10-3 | CAISEGLGAGGPETQYF
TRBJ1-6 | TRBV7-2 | CASSRRTGDYNSPLHF
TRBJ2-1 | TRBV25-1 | CASSERTDLTTYNEQFF
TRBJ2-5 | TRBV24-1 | CATSDSARNQETQYF
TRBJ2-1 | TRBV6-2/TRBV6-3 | CASSSPSVRAYNEQFF
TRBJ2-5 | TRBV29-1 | CSVEYSGGETQYF
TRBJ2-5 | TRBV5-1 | CASSLAGLAGETQYF
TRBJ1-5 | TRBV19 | CASTVDRVVSNQPQHF
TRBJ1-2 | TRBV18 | CAVEDRNYGYTF
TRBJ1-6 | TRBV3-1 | CASSSLGRQNSPLHF
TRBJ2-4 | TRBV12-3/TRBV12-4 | CASSGPRGSKNIQYF
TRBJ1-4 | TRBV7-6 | CASSLMGRPNEKLFF
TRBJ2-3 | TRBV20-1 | CSARTLPITDTQYF
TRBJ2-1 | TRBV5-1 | CASSPSPGTGSYNEQFF
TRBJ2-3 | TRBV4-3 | CASSPRQGHDTDTQYF
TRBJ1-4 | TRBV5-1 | CASSLNHPGGEKLFF
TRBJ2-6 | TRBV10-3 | CAISGGSGANVLTF